This T cell receptor beta chain emerged from a study of tissue T cells after allogeneic stem cell transplantation. Survey-depth TCRbeta CDR3 sequencing reported V/J genes and productive frequencies. The method was immunoSEQ multiplex PCR; TCRdb's version includes in-frame clones alone and lacks a portion of them. Of approximately 6,700 clones listed, over 45% were seen once; the top ten hold under 5%. This clone appeared a few times. The germline and genes are mouse ones. Sequencing ends 1 residue short of the CDR3 end; the germline J gene provides the rest. Time point here: mouse harvest day 7 after allogeneic transplant. The graft held 10^6 splenic CD5+ T cells and 10^7 T-cell-depleted bone marrow cells. Germline CDR1 and CDR2: SGHLS and HYDKME. V was clipped by 4 bases and J by 5 bases; unmatched bases: 6. This CDR3 has 14 amino acids.

The sequence derives from a female BALB/c mouse given C57BL/6 T cells with graft-versus-host disease after an allogeneic hematopoietic cell transplant. The chain has TRBV12-2 and TRBJ2-7; 11 bases fit TRBD2. The sequenced material came from gut tissue. The CDR3 loop is CASSPGLGAHEQYF. The CDR3 DNA, read in part, is TGTGCCAGCTCCCCGGGACTGGGGGCTCATGAACAGTAC.